This TCR beta chain was obtained from a study of blood T cells in healthy people across ages. CDR3 length equals 12 residues. Germline V CDR1 and CDR2: DFQATT, SNEGSKA (reference sequence). As concerns this clonotype: A single base separates this from a much larger clone, so it may be a read error.

Each sample provided at least 5.5 micrograms of extracted total RNA. Primers used in a second PCR of roughly 6 to 11 cycles were a sample-barcoded 5' primer and a J-beta primer mix. Each cDNA molecule was tagged by a template-switch adaptor with 12 random nucleotides. TCRdb reprocessed the 5' RACE reads with MiXCR, giving one entry per CDR3 protein. This repertoire shows about 970,000 distinct CDR3 sequences, roughly 47% found once; its top ten account for about 20%. The chain recombines TRBV20-1 with TRBJ2-1; a weak D match, TRBD2 (6 bases). The receptor was derived from a woman aged 55-75 years in good health. The material sequenced was blood. The CDR3 sequence: CSVRGGNNEQFF. As DNA, the CDR3 is TGCAGTGTTAGAGGAGGGAACAATGAGCAGTTCTTC.